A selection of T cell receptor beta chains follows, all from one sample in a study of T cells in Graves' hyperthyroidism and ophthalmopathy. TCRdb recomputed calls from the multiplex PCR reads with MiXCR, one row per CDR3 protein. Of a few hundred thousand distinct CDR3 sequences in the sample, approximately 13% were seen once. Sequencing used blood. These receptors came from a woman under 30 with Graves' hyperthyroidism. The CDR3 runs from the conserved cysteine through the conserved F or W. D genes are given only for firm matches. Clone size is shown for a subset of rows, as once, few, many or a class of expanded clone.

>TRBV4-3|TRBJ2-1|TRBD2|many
TGCGCCAGCAGCCATAGCGGGAGGCAGGGCAATGAGCAGTTCTTC
CASSHSGRQGNEQFF
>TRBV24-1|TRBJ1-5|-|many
TGTGCCACACGGCCCCCTTGGCCCCAGCATTTT
CATRPPWPQHF
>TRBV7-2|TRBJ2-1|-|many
TGTGCCAGCAGCTTAGAGCCCGCACCGACGAGGTTCTTC
CASSLEPAPTRFF
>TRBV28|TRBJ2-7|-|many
TGTGCCAGCAAAGCGGACTCCTACGAGCAGTACTTC
CASKADSYEQYF
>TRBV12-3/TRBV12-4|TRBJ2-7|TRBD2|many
TGTGCCAGCAGTTTAGGACTAGCGGGACCTCAGTACTTC
CASSLGLAGPQYF
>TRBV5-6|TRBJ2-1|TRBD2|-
TGTGCCAGCAGCTTGGTTAGCGGGATCCTCTACAATGAGCAGTTCTTC
CASSLVSGILYNEQFF
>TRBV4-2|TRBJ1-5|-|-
TGTGCCAGCAGCCAAGATATTAGGCAGCCCCAGCATTTT
CASSQDIRQPQHF
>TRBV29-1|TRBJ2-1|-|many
TGCAGCGTTGTGTCAGTCAGCTTTAGATTCCATGAGCAGTTCTTC
CSVVSVSFRFHEQFF
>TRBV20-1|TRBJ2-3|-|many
TGCAGTGCTAATGGCGCCAGATCCACAGATACGCAGTATTTT
CSANGARSTDTQYF
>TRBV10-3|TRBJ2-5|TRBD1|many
TGTGCCATCAGCCCACTCTACGGGACAGGGCAAGAGACCCAGTACTTC
CAISPLYGTGQETQYF
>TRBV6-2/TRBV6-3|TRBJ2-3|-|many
TGTGCCAGCAGTTACCCCTACGGCGAAGGGAGCACAGATACGCAGTATTTT
CASSYPYGEGSTDTQYF
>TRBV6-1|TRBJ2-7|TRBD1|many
TGTGCCAGCAGTGGACCCGGGACAGGGGAGGTCCACGAGCAGTACTTC
CASSGPGTGEVHEQYF
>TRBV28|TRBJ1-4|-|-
TGTGCCAGCAGTCTAGGTGGGGAAGGGAAACTGTTTTTT
CASSLGGEGKLFF
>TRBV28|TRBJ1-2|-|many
TGTGCCAGCAGTTTATTAGGGACCGTTGGCTACACCTTC
CASSLLGTVGYTF
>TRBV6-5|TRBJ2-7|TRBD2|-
TGTGCCAGCAGTTCCCGGGGGGGGATCAACGAGCAGTACTTC
CASSSRGGINEQYF
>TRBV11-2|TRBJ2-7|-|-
TGTGCCAGCAGCTTAGAGCCCCAGGGACGCGAGCAGTACTTC
CASSLEPQGREQYF
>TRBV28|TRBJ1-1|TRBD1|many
TGTGCCAGCACCCCGGCCGGGACAGAGAAGGGCACTGAAGCTTTCTTT
CASTPAGTEKGTEAFF
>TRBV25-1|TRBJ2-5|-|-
TGTGCCAGCAGCGATAGAGCCCTACAGGGGACCCAGTACTTC
CASSDRALQGTQYF
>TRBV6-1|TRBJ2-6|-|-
TGTGCCAGCAGTCTAAAGGGGGCTGGGGCCAACGTCCTGACTTTC
CASSLKGAGANVLTF
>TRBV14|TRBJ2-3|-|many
TGTGCCAGCAGCCAAGATGAGGTCCTAGATACGCAGTATTTT
CASSQDEVLDTQYF
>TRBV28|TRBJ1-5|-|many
TGTGCCAGCAGAACAGGCCCAACTCGCAATCAGCCCCAGCATTTT
CASRTGPTRNQPQHF
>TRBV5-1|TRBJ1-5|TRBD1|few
TGCGCCAGCAGCTTAGAGGGACAGGGGTATCAGCCCCAGCATTTT
CASSLEGQGYQPQHF
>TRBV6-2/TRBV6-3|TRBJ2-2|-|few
TGTGCCAGCAGAACCCCCGGGGAGCTGTTTTTT
CASRTPGELFF
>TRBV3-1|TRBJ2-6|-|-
TGTGCCAGCAGCCATAATGGGGCCAACGTCCTGACTTTC
CASSHNGANVLTF
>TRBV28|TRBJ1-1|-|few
TGTGCCAGTAACTTGAACACTGAAGCTTTCTTT
CASNLNTEAFF
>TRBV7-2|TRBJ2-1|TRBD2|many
TGTGCCAGCAGCTCTCGAACACTAGCGAGTATCGTCAATGAGCAGTTCTTC
CASSSRTLASIVNEQFF
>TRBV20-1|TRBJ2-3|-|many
TGCAGTGAGGAGACAGTCAACACAGATACGCAGTATTTT
CSEETVNTDTQYF
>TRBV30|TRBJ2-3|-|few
TGTGCCTGGAGTGACCCGAACACAGATACGCAGTATTTT
CAWSDPNTDTQYF
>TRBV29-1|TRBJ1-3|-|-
TGCAGCGTTAAAATCACTGGAAACACCATATATTTT
CSVKITGNTIYF
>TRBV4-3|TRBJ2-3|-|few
TGCGCCAGCAGCCAAGAGGGGGTCCCTACAGATACGCAGTATTTT
CASSQEGVPTDTQYF
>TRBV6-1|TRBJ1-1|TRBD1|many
TGTGCCAGCAGTGAATGGGGGACAGGCGCTATAATGAACACTGAAGCTTTCTTT
CASSEWGTGAIMNTEAFF
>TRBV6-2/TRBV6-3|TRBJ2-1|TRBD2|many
TGTGCCAGCAGTTACAGTCTAGCGGGAGCCAATGAGCAGTTCTTC
CASSYSLAGANEQFF
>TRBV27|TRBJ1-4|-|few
TGTGCCAGCAGCCGACTGGAGCCAACTAATGAAAAACTGTTTTTT
CASSRLEPTNEKLFF
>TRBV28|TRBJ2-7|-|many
TGTGCCAGCACCCTTCTCGAAGGTGCCGGGGAGCAGTACTTC
CASTLLEGAGEQYF
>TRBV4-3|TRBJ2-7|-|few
TGCGCCAGCAGCCAAGTTCTGGCTTACGAGCAGTACTTC
CASSQVLAYEQYF
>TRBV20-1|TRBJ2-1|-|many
TGCAGTGCTAGTGACCACAATGAGCAGTTCTTC
CSASDHNEQFF
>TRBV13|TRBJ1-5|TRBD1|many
TGTGCCAGCAGCGACGGGACAGGGGGAACCAATCAGCCCCAGCATTTT
CASSDGTGGTNQPQHF
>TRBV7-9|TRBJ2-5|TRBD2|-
TGTGCCAGCAGCACAATAGCGGGAGGGCCTCGCCTAAACGTCCAAGAGACCCAGTACTTC
CASSTIAGGPRLNVQETQYF
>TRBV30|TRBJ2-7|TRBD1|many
TGTGCCTGGTCCACCGGGACAGGGGGCTCCTACGAGCAGTACTTC
CAWSTGTGGSYEQYF
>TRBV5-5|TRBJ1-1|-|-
TGTGCCAGCAGCTTGGTGGGCAGTGAAGCTTTCTTT
CASSLVGSEAFF
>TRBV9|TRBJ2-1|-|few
TGTGCCAGCAGCGCCCATAAAGACAATGAGCAGTTCTTC
CASSAHKDNEQFF
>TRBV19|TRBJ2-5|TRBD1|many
TGTGCCAGTAGTACCACCGGGACAGGATACAAGACCCAGTACTTC
CASSTTGTGYKTQYF
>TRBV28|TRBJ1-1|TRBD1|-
TGTGCCAGCAGGAGGACAGGGCGGGGCACTGAAGCTTTCTTT
CASRRTGRGTEAFF
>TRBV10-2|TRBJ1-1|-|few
TGCGCCAGTTTCATACAGGTTGGGAACACTGAAGCTTTCTTT
CASFIQVGNTEAFF
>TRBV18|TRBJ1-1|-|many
TGTGCCAGCTCACCACCGACGAACACTGAAGCTTTCTTT
CASSPPTNTEAFF
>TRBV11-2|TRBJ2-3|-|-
TGTGCCAGCAGCACCACTCGCGGGACAGATACGCAGTATTTT
CASSTTRGTDTQYF